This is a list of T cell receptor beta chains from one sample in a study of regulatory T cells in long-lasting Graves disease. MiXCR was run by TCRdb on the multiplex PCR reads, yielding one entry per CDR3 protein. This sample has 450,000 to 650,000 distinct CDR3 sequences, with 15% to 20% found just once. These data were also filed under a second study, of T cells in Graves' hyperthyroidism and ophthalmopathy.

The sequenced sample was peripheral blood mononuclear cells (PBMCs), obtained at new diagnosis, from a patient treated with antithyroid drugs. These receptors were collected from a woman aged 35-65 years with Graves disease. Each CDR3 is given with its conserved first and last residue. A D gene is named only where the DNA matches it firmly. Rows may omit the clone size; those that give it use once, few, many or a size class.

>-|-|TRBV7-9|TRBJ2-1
CASSWTNEQFF
TGTGCCAGCAGCTGGACGAATGAGCAGTTCTTC
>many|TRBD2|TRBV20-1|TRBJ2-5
CSAETSGEETQYF
TGCAGTGCTGAGACTAGCGGGGAAGAGACCCAGTACTTC
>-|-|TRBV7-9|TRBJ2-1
CASSPGGWSSYNEQFF
TGTGCCAGCAGCCCCGGGGGTTGGAGCTCCTACAATGAGCAGTTCTTC
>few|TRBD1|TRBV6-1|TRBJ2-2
CASRPGQGSTGELFF
TGTGCCAGTCGACCGGGACAGGGCTCGACCGGGGAGCTGTTTTTT
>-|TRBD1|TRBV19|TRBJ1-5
CASRPGTGNSNQPQHF
TGTGCCAGTAGACCAGGGACAGGGAATAGCAATCAGCCCCAGCATTTT
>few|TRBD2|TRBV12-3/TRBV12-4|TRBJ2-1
CASSFSGGEQFF
TGTGCCAGCAGTTTTTCGGGGGGTGAGCAGTTCTTC
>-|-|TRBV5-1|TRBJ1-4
CASSPGGAEDEKLFF
TGCGCCAGCAGCCCGGGAGGGGCTGAAGATGAAAAACTGTTTTTT
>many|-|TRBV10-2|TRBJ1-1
CASMYTGLMNTEAFF
TGCGCCAGCATGTACACAGGCCTCATGAACACTGAAGCTTTCTTT
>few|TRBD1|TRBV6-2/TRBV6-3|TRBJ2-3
CASRLTGADTDTQYF
TGTGCCAGCAGACTCACAGGGGCTGACACAGATACGCAGTATTTT
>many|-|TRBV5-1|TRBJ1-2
CASSFDANYGYTF
TGCGCCAGCAGCTTCGACGCTAACTATGGCTACACCTTC
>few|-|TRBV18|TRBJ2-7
CASSPPNVVDEQYF
TGTGCCAGCTCACCACCGAACGTGGTCGACGAGCAGTACTTC
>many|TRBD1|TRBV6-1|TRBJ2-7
CASNPTGSYEQYF
TGTGCCAGCAACCCGACAGGGAGCTACGAGCAGTACTTC
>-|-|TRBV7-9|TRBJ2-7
CASSRKGEQYF
TGTGCCAGCAGCCGCAAAGGGGAGCAGTACTTC
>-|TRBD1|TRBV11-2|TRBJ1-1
CASSRPQGMYTEAFF
TGTGCCAGCAGCCGCCCACAGGGGATGTACACTGAAGCTTTCTTT
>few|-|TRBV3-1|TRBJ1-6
CASSHGGVYNLPLHF
TGTGCCAGCAGCCATGGGGGGGTCTATAATTTACCCCTCCACTTT
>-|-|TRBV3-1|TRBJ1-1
CASSHNTRVDTEAFF
TGTGCCAGCAGCCATAACACTCGGGTTGACACTGAAGCTTTCTTT
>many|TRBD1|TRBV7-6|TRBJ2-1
CASSLTGGSFTNEQFF
TGTGCCAGCAGCCTGACAGGGGGCTCATTTACAAATGAGCAGTTCTTC
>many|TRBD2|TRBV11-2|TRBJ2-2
CASSWTSGSSANTGELFF
TGTGCCAGCAGCTGGACTAGCGGGTCCTCCGCGAACACCGGGGAGCTGTTTTTT
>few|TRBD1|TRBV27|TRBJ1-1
CASSPGTATSLTEAFF
TGTGCCAGCAGTCCCGGGACAGCTACTTCACTCACTGAAGCTTTCTTT
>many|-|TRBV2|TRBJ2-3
CASSEARDRIGGTDTQYF
TGTGCCAGCAGTGAGGCCCGAGACCGCATTGGGGGGACAGATACGCAGTATTTT
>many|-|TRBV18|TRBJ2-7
CASSPRDNSYEQYF
TGTGCCAGCAGCCCCCGGGACAACTCCTACGAGCAGTACTTC
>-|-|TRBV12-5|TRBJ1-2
CASGSANGYTF
TGTGCTAGTGGTTCCGCCAATGGCTACACCTTC
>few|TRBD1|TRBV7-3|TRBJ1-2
CASSRQGGFGYTF
TGTGCCAGCAGCCGACAGGGTGGTTTTGGCTACACCTTC
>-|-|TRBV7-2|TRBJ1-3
CASSMGLENTIYF
TGTGCCAGCAGCATGGGGCTCGAGAACACCATATATTTT
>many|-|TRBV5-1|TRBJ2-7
CASSLDNSYEQYF
TGCGCCAGCAGCTTGGACAATTCCTACGAGCAGTACTTC
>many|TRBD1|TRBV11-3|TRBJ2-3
CASSNQGALPDTQYF
TGTGCCAGCAGCAATCAGGGGGCGCTCCCAGATACGCAGTATTTT
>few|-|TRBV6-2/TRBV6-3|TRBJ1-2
CASSPRDRSSGTF
TGTGCCAGCAGTCCCCGCGACAGGTCCAGCGGTACCTTC
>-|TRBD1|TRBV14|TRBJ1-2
CASSQDQVSGGGYTF
TGTGCCAGCAGCCAAGATCAAGTTTCAGGGGGAGGCTACACCTTC
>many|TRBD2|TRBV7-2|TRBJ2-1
CASSTVTSALGNEQFF
TGTGCCAGCAGCACCGTGACTAGCGCTCTTGGGAATGAGCAGTTCTTC
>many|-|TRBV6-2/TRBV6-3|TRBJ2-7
CASRRAAVSYEQYF
TGTGCCAGCAGGCGCGCAGCGGTCTCCTACGAGCAGTACTTC
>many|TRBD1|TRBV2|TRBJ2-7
CASMTGVYEQYF
TGTGCCAGCATGACAGGGGTTTACGAGCAGTACTTC
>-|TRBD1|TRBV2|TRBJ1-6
CAGGTGNSPLHF
TGTGCCGGCGGGACAGGGAATTCACCCCTCCACTTT
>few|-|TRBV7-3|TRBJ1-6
CASSLTGREHSPLHF
TGTGCCAGCAGCCTAACGGGCAGGGAGCATTCACCCCTCCACTTT
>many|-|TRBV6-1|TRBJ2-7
CASSETPGQIYEQYF
TGTGCCAGCAGTGAAACCCCAGGACAGATCTACGAGCAGTACTTC
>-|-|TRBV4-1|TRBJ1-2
CASSQAVLTTEGKGYTF
TGCGCCAGCAGCCAAGCGGTACTAACAACAGAGGGTAAAGGCTACACCTTC
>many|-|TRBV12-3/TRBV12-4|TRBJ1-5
CASSIDSAGKPQHF
TGTGCCAGCAGTATTGACAGCGCAGGGAAGCCCCAGCATTTT
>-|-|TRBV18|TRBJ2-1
CASSPGSSNEQFF
TGTGCCAGCTCACCAGGAAGTTCGAATGAGCAGTTCTTC
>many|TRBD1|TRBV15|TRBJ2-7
CATSRVGGTGSSYEQYF
TGTGCCACCAGCAGAGTCGGAGGGACAGGGAGTTCCTACGAGCAGTACTTC
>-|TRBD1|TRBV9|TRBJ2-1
CASSLQGASYNEQFF
TGTGCCAGCAGCTTACAGGGGGCGTCCTACAATGAGCAGTTCTTC
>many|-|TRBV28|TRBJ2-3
CASTGTHTADTQYF
TGTGCCAGCACCGGGACCCATACCGCAGATACGCAGTATTTT
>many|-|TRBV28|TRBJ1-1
CASSFGDTEAFF
TGTGCCAGCAGCTTCGGGGACACTGAAGCTTTCTTT
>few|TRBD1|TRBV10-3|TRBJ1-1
CAISEKGQGGTEAFF
TGTGCCATCAGTGAGAAAGGACAGGGAGGAACTGAAGCTTTCTTT
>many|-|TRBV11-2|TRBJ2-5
CASSLVEGFQETQYF
TGTGCCAGCAGCTTGGTTGAGGGGTTCCAAGAGACCCAGTACTTC
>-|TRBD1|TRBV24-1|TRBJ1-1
CATQSLGTVEECAEAFF
TGTGCCACCCAGTCCCTTGGGACAGTCGAGGAATGCGCTGAAGCTTTCTTT
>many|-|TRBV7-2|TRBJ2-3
CASSFVRGASTDTQYF
TGTGCCAGCAGCTTTGTCCGGGGGGCCAGCACAGATACGCAGTATTTT
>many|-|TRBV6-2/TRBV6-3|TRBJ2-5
CASTNGAQETQYF
TGTGCCAGCACCAATGGGGCCCAAGAGACCCAGTACTTC